The 3 T cell receptor beta chains reported below all come from one sample, sequenced in a study of T cells after yellow fever vaccination. Each CDR3 protein gets one entry after TCRdb re-called the 5' RACE reads with MiXCR. Among about 75,000 distinct CDR3 sequences listed, 7.3% were seen once. The sequencing used CD8+ T cells sorted from PBMCs, collected less than 11 days after the first yellow fever vaccination. The receptor set was obtained from a man younger than 30 who received the YFV17D yellow fever vaccine.

This clonotype has at least ten counts. The chain is built from TRBV7-2 and TRBJ2-3, with D perhaps given as TRBD1 or TRBD2 (5 bases each). V shed 5 bases and J shed 2 bases, with 8 bases lying between them. Germline assignment: CDR1 SGHTA and CDR2 FQGNSA. The CDR3 has 13 residues. CDR3 nucleotides: TGTGCCAGCAGCCGGGACCTCACAGATACGCAGTATTTT. Amino acids: CASSRDLTDTQYF.

This clonotype appeared many times. This chain joins TRBV20-1 and TRBJ2-2; D not resolved. Between the trimmed V and J ends, which lost 2 bases and 5 bases, there was a span of 12 bases. This CDR3 contains 14 residues. The germline CDR1 and CDR2 sequences are DFQATT and SNEGSKA (reference sequence). The CDR3 here is CSARTTLGTGELFF. The CDR3 DNA follows: TGCAGTGCTAGAACTACGCTAGGGACCGGGGAGCTGTTTTTT.

This clonotype has a handful of counts. The chain has TRBV5-6 and TRBJ2-7, with a tentative D call TRBD1 (5 bases). The CDR3 consists of 14 residues. CDR1 is SGHDT and CDR2 is YYEEEE in the germline V gene. Between the trimmed V and J ends, which lost 1 base and 0 bases, there was a span of 8 bases. As DNA, the CDR3 is TGTGCCAGCAGCTTGTTTCAGGGCTCCTACGAGCAGTACTTC. Its protein product is CASSLFQGSYEQYF.